This T cell receptor beta chain came from a study of cytomegalovirus exposure and HLA in healthy donors. On the study more broadly: The same platform as the approximately 670 first-cohort repertoires was used for the 95 to 150 validation repertoires, a later analysis reported. Whole-study findings and limits: With high specificity and sensitivity, the classifier reportedly diagnosed cytomegalovirus status. The study designated 160 or so TCR beta chains cytomegalovirus-associated. Most sequenced TCRs were rare (though some public TCRs occurred in many donors).

Germline V gene lookup returns CDR1 MNHNS and CDR2 SASEGT. The CDR3 spans 13 residues. With 2 bases clipped from V and 6 bases from J, the junction kept 0 bases outside the gene matches. TCRdb's table, derived via immunoSEQ multiplex PCR, lists solely in-frame clones and lacks some. Here the sample spans over 150,000 clones, roughly 84% being singletons. Remarks on this clone: Its matching antigen is unknown.

The source material was PBMCs. The receptor was isolated from a woman between 18 and 29 years old in good health and CMV-seropositive. The chain links TRBV6-1 to TRBJ2-7; 11 bases match TRBD2. CDR3 sequence (DNA): TGTGCCAGCAGTGAACTAGCGGGGGGCGAGCAGTACTTC. Translating gives CASSELAGGEQYF.